This is a list of T cell receptor beta chains from one sample in a study of graft-versus-host responses after intestinal transplantation. Data came from immunoSEQ multiplex PCR; TCRdb stores just in-frame clones and leaves some out. In the table there are approximately 58,000 clones, about 93% of which are singletons. The material was PBMCs, obtained less than 130 days after intestinal transplantation. These receptors were obtained from a human patient who received an intestinal transplant, so some T cells may come from the graft donor. Both conserved end residues are part of each CDR3. The D gene is left open where the match is weak. Rows give clone size only sometimes, using once, few, many, or a class for an expanded clone.

CDR3aa,CDR3nt,j_gene,v_gene,d_gene,abundance
CASSPRHRGGYGYTF,TGTGCCAGCAGCCCCCGGCACAGGGGAGGCTATGGCTACACCTTC,TRBJ1-2,TRBV5-4,TRBD1,.
CASSLGGEQYF,TGCGCCAGCAGCTTGGGGGGAGAGCAGTACTTC,TRBJ2-7,TRBV5-1,.,once
CARVRGLSYNEQFF,TGTGCCAGGGTCAGGGGACTCTCCTACAATGAGCAGTTCTTC,TRBJ2-1,TRBV9,.,.
CSVQGTSGTSYEQYF,TGCAGCGTCCAGGGGACTAGCGGGACCTCCTACGAGCAGTACTTC,TRBJ2-7,TRBV29-1,TRBD2,.
CASSPDTRETQYF,TGTGCCAGCAGCCCAGACACCAGAGAGACCCAGTACTTC,TRBJ2-5,TRBV5-4,.,.
CASKTLGQPQHF,TGTGCCAGCAAAACACTGGGACAGCCCCAGCATTTT,TRBJ1-5,TRBV6-4,.,.
CSGQGIYGYTF,TGCAGCGGCCAGGGGATCTATGGCTACACCTTC,TRBJ1-2,TRBV29-1,.,.
CASSLGQGVSSYNEQFF,TGTGCCAGCAGCCTCGGACAGGGCGTGAGCTCCTACAATGAGCAGTTCTTC,TRBJ2-1,TRBV7-9,TRBD1,.
CSVEGRGPNTEAFF,TGCAGCGTTGAAGGGAGGGGGCCGAACACTGAGGCTTTCTTT,TRBJ1-1,TRBV29-1,TRBD1,.
CASSSRDRGNTEAFF,TGTGCCAGCAGCTCCCGGGACAGGGGGAACACTGAAGCTTTCTTT,TRBJ1-1,TRBV5-4,TRBD1,once
CASSQGLAGVSYEQYF,TGCGCCAGCAGCCAAGGTCTAGCGGGGGTGTCCTACGAGCAGTACTTC,TRBJ2-7,TRBV4-1,TRBD2,.
CASSQLTGRQNTEAFF,TGTGCCAGCAGCCAACTGACAGGGCGTCAGAACACTGAAGCTTTCTTT,TRBJ1-1,TRBV14,TRBD1,.